Each of the 26 T cell receptor beta chains below was sequenced from the same sample in a study of blood T cell repertoires in COVID-19. Here immunoSEQ multiplex PCR was the method, and the copy in TCRdb shows in-frame clones only, minus some. The data contain about 180,000 clones, 65% to 90% of them singletons. The sequencing input was peripheral blood. These receptors all stem from a man aged 50-59 years with active or convalescent COVID-19.

The genes are TRBV4-3 and TRBJ2-3; 9 bases are a match to TRBD2. The germline CDR1 and CDR2 sequences are LGHNA and YSLEER. CDR3 length: 17 residues. V lost 4 bases and J lost 4; bases outside the gene matches: 12. In DNA, the CDR3 is TGCGCCAGCAGCCCAGATTGGCGGGGGGGCTTCCCAGATACGCAGTATTTT. The encoded protein is CASSPDWRGGFPDTQYF.

The chain carries TRBV7-3 and TRBJ1-5; weak D call: TRBD1 (6 bases). The CDR3 totals 15 residues. Per germline, CDR1 SGHTA and CDR2 FQGTGA. Trimming cost V 5 bases and J 5 bases, with 16 bases left between them. For the CDR3, the DNA is TGTGCCAGCAGCCGAATCCGGGACACCGATCAGCCCCAGCATTTT. Protein: CASSRIRDTDQPQHF.

In DNA form, the CDR3 reads TGCAGTGCTAGTCACTGGGCCGTGCAGGACACCGGGGAGCTGTTTTTT. Its protein product is CSASHWAVQDTGELFF. The V call is TRBV20-1, the J call TRBJ2-2; D call uncertain. V gave up 3 bases and J gave up 3 bases, with 17 bases separating them. Germline lookup yields CDR1 DFQATT and CDR2 SNEGSKA (reference sequence). This CDR3 is built from 16 residues.

The genes are TRBV27 and TRBJ2-3; the match to TRBD1 covers 10 bases. This CDR3 has 16 residues. Trimming at V came to 5 bases and at J to 4 bases, leaving 9 bases not matched to a gene. CDR1 is MNHEY, CDR2 SMNVEV, per germline (reference sequence). CDR3 DNA sequence: TGTGCCAGCAGTCTAGGGGAGACAGGGGGCCCAGATACGCAGTATTTT. Its protein is CASSLGETGGPDTQYF.

The V call is TRBV27, the J call TRBJ2-7, with 9 bases fitting TRBD2. There are 15 residues in the CDR3. Losses at the gene ends were 2 bases for V and 3 bases for J; bases not matched to a gene: 5. CDR1 and CDR2 from the germline V gene are MNHEY and SMNVEV (reference sequence). CDR3 bases: TGTGCCAGCAGTTTAGCGGGAGGGAGCTACTACGAGCAGTACTTC. Translating it yields CASSLAGGSYYEQYF.

The rearrangement links TRBV4-3 to TRBJ1-2; D perhaps matches TRBD1 (5 bases). The CDR3 covers 15 residues. In germline, CDR1 is LGHNA, CDR2 YSLEER. Trimming removed 7 bases at V and 0 bases at J, with 15 bases between. CDR3 nucleotides: TGCGCCAGCACTCGAACATCGGGGGCTAACTATGGCTACACCTTC. As protein: CASTRTSGANYGYTF.

This chain uses TRBV6-2 or TRBV6-3 with TRBJ2-7, with D hard to call. The CDR3 is made up of 15 amino acids. V was cut by 2 bases and J by 1 base, with 12 bases left in between. In germline, CDR1 is MNHEY, CDR2 SVGEGT. The CDR3 is CASSYAVGSSYEQYF. The CDR3 DNA reads TGTGCCAGCAGTTACGCAGTTGGCAGTTCCTACGAGCAGTACTTC.

This clone appeared once. The rearrangement links TRBV10-2 to TRBJ1-1; 7 nucleotides align to TRBD1. This CDR3 is built from 14 residues. The V and J ends lost 5 bases and 0 bases, in that order; junction bases with no gene match: 3. Germline V gene data show CDR1 as WSHSY and CDR2 as SAAADI. DNA of the CDR3: TGCGCCAGCAGTACGGGACAGTTGAACACTGAAGCTTTCTTT. This gives the protein CASSTGQLNTEAFF.

This clone has only a few counts. V is TRBV28 and J is TRBJ1-4; D is possibly TRBD1 (5 bases). With 6 bases removed from V and 6 bases from J, the gap between germline ends came to 11 bases. The CDR3 sequence is 13 residues long. The germline CDR1 and CDR2 sequences are MDHEN and SYDVKM. The CDR3 DNA reads as TGTGCCAGCAGCAAGGACATAGATGAAAAACTGTTTTTT. Translating gives CASSKDIDEKLFF. Full variable domain (missing parts from reference TRBV28 and TRBJ1-4): DVKVTQSSRYLVKRTGEKVFLECVQDMDHENMFWYRQDPGLGLRLIYFSYDVKMKEKGDIPEGYSVSREKKERFSLILESASTNQTSMYLCASSKDIDEKLFFGSGTQLSVL.

The chain recombines TRBV11-3 with TRBJ2-1; D uncertain. The CDR3 length is 13 residues. Germline CDR1 and CDR2: SGHNT and YENEEA. V was clipped by 5 bases and J by 7 bases, with 12 bases between them. CDR3 sequence: CASSENSLNEQFF. CDR3 bases: TGTGCCAGCAGCGAAAATAGCCTGAATGAGCAGTTCTTC.

The CDR3 loop reads CASTPGIAGVYEQYF. CDR3 in DNA: TGTGCCAGCACCCCGGGAATAGCGGGAGTCTACGAGCAGTACTTC. The rearrangement joins TRBV6-6 to TRBJ2-7; 9 nucleotides line up with TRBD2. J gave up 3 bases and V 7 bases, and 10 bases lay outside the gene matches. Germline values: CDR1 MNHNY, CDR2 SVGAGI (reference sequence). The CDR3 is 15 amino acids.

This clone was recorded once. For the CDR3, the DNA is TGCGCCAGCAGCCCCACCCCGGACAGCCAAGAGACCCAGTACTTC. It encodes CASSPTPDSQETQYF. This chain connects TRBV5-1 to TRBJ2-5; tentative D call: TRBD1 (6 bases). With 4 bases removed from V and 1 base from J, the gap between germline ends came to 14 bases. The CDR3 contains 15 residues. CDR1 is SGHRS and CDR2 is YFSETQ in the germline V gene.

This clone came up a few times. The chain is built from TRBV6-5 and TRBJ1-1; no definite D call. This CDR3 region has 11 residues. Trimming removed 6 bases at V and 11 bases at J, with 13 bases between. CDR1 is MNHEY, CDR2 SVGAGI, per germline. The CDR3 DNA reads as TGTGCCAGCAGCTCGGGGATGGTGGCTTTCTTT. This encodes CASSSGMVAFF.

The J gene is TRBJ2-3, the V gene TRBV18; possible D gene TRBD1, 6 bases. The CDR3 length is 14 residues. Trimming pared 3 bases from V and 3 bases from J, leaving 10 bases between. Germline V CDR1 and CDR2: KGHSH, LQKENI. The CDR3 DNA sequence: TGTGCCAGCTCACCGAACAGGGAGACAGATACGCAGTATTTT. It translates to CASSPNRETDTQYF.

The rearrangement joins TRBV2 to TRBJ2-7, with D maybe TRBD2 (6 bases). The CDR3 is 12 amino acids. Germline CDR1 SNHLY, CDR2 FYNNEI. V was clipped by 8 bases and J by 2 bases, with 10 bases between them. The CDR3 DNA follows: TGTGCCAGCGTGCGGGAACCCTACGAGCAGTACTTC. This codes for CASVREPYEQYF.

This chain uses TRBV4-1 with TRBJ1-2, with 7 bases lining up with TRBD1. V shed 5 bases, J shed 6 bases, and the junction held 9 bases outside the gene matches. CDR1 is MGHRA and CDR2 is YSYEKL in the germline V gene. This CDR3 comprises 14 residues. The CDR3 DNA sequence: TGCGCCAGCAGCACTCGGGACAGTGGTAATGGCTACACCTTC. Translating gives CASSTRDSGNGYTF.

This rearrangement joins TRBV10-3 to TRBJ1-2, with 7 bases that match TRBD1. This CDR3 region has 12 residues. V was pared by 3 bases and J by 6 bases, with 1 base of the junction left unmatched. The germline V gene has CDR1 ENHRY and CDR2 SYGVKD. The CDR3 protein is CAISDTGDGYTF. The CDR3 coding sequence is TGTGCCATCAGTGATACAGGGGATGGCTACACCTTC.

This chain uses TRBV3-1 (or the pseudogene TRBV3-2) with TRBJ1-1; D perhaps matches TRBD1 (5 bases). This CDR3 is 15 amino acids long. V dropped 5 bases and J dropped 5 bases, with 18 bases sitting between them. Germline CDR1 LGHDT, CDR2 YNNKEL (reference sequence). The CDR3 coding sequence is TGTGCCAGCAGCACGCGGGGGGTAATGCGGACTGAAGCTTTCTTT. Its translation: CASSTRGVMRTEAFF.

The chain uses TRBV7-6 and TRBJ2-7; TRBD2 matches 9 bases. The J segment lost 0 bases and the V segment lost 5 bases, leaving 14 bases of the junction unmatched. The germline CDR1 and CDR2 sequences are SGHVS and FNYEAQ. The CDR3 length is 18 residues. The CDR3 loop reads CASSPDLGLAGLSYEQYF. The CDR3 bases are TGTGCCAGCAGCCCCGACCTGGGGCTAGCGGGACTCTCCTACGAGCAGTACTTC.

The chain links TRBV5-1 to TRBJ1-2; TRBD1 matches 9 bases. The CDR3 is made up of 14 amino acids. Looked up from germline, CDR1 is SGHRS and CDR2 is YFSETQ. The J segment lost 8 bases and the V segment lost 3 bases, leaving 8 bases of the junction unmatched. CDR3 bases: TGCGCCAGCAGCTGGGGGGACAGGGTAAGCGGCTACACCTTC. It translates to CASSWGDRVSGYTF.

By share, this clone counts as medium-sized. The rearrangement uses TRBV27 and TRBJ1-1; 9 nucleotides align to TRBD1. The J segment lost 5 bases and the V segment lost 7 bases, leaving 20 bases of the junction unmatched. The CDR3 loop spans 18 amino acids. Germline V CDR1 and CDR2: MNHEY, SMNVEV (reference sequence). CDR3 region: CASTKTAGQGERSTEAFF. CDR3 DNA: TGTGCCAGCACTAAAACGGCGGGACAGGGTGAGAGAAGTACTGAAGCTTTCTTT.

This chain connects TRBV7-5 to TRBJ1-5; TRBD1 is the table's D call, not checked against the DNA. TRBV7-5 is marked as a pseudogene. The CDR3 runs to 14 residues. CDR3 region: CVRSLQGGNQPQHF. As DNA, the CDR3 is TGTGTCAGAAGCTTACAGGGTGGCAATCAGCCCCAGCATTTT.

The CDR3 DNA reads TGCGCCAGCAGCCCCCTCGACAGGGTAATCACCGGGGAGCTGTTTTTT. It translates to CASSPLDRVITGELFF. The V gene is TRBV5-1, the J gene TRBJ2-2; TRBD1 matches at 7 bases. Germline-derived CDR1 and CDR2 are SGHRS and YFSETQ. The V gene end was trimmed by 4 bases and the J gene end by 4 bases; junction bases not matched to a gene: 10. The CDR3 length is 16 residues.

This clone occurred a few times. V is TRBV2 and J is TRBJ2-1; 8 bases are shared with TRBD2. The CDR3 runs 16 residues. Germline V CDR1 and CDR2: SNHLY, FYNNEI. The J segment lost 3 bases and the V segment lost 6 bases, leaving 10 bases of the junction unmatched. This CDR3 reads CASRGGLADNYNEQFF. CDR3 sequence (DNA): TGTGCCAGCAGAGGAGGACTAGCAGATAACTACAATGAGCAGTTCTTC.

This clone was found once. J is TRBJ2-1 and V is TRBV24-1, with 10 bases fitting TRBD1. Germline CDR1 and CDR2: KGHDR and SFDVKD. J was trimmed by 4 bases and V by 3 bases; bases with no gene match: 14. CDR3 length: 19 residues. CDR3 residues: CATSDRPGTGARTYNEQFF. The CDR3 DNA follows: TGTGCCACCAGTGATCGACCGGGGACAGGGGCCCGGACATACAATGAGCAGTTCTTC.

The genes are TRBV29-1 and TRBJ1-1; D uncertain. CDR1 SQVTM and CDR2 ANQGSEA come from the germline V gene. Trimming removed 4 bases from V and 4 bases from J, with 10 bases in between. The CDR3 loop spans 12 amino acids. CDR3 sequence: CSVGQRLTEAFF. The CDR3 nucleotides are TGCAGCGTTGGGCAAAGACTCACTGAAGCTTTCTTT. The full variable domain, its missing parts supplied by reference TRBV29-1 and TRBJ1-1, is SAVISQKPSRDICQRGTSLTIQCQVDSQVTMMFWYRQQPGQSLTLIATANQGSEATYESGFVIDKFPISRPNLTFSTLTVSNMSPEDSSIYLCSVGQRLTEAFFGQGTRLTVV.